A single sample gave rise to the 30 T cell receptor beta chains below, sequenced in a study of T cell repertoires in cytomegalovirus infection. TCRdb redid the calling of the reads with MiXCR, one entry per CDR3 protein. The sample consists of over 150,000 distinct CDR3 sequences, approximately 15% of them appearing once. Material: PBMCs. The receptors were gathered from a human donor in good health (CMV status not recorded). Some clones in this sample may be carry-over from other donors' samples.

The chain uses TRBV6-5 and TRBJ2-3; TRBD1 is a possible D gene (6 bases). The CDR3 has 12 amino acids. V lost 6 bases to trimming and J lost 5 bases, with 9 bases between them. Germline CDR1 reads MNHEY; CDR2 reads SVGAGI. In DNA, the CDR3 is TGTGCCAGCAGCCGGGACAAAGATACGCAGTATTTT. Its protein is CASSRDKDTQYF.

In DNA form, the CDR3 reads TGCAGCGCCGATATACAGGGAGATGAAGCTTTCTTT. This translates into CSADIQGDEAFF. The chain has TRBV29-1 and TRBJ1-1, with a tentative D call TRBD1 (6 bases). V was shortened by 7 bases and J by 7 bases, with 16 bases between the two germline ends. Germline CDR1 is SQVTM and CDR2 is ANQGSEA. There are 12 residues in the CDR3.

This clonotype was picked up a small number of times. The rearrangement joins TRBV27 to TRBJ1-2, with 8 bases matching TRBD1. This CDR3 region has 14 residues. Germline-derived CDR1 and CDR2 are MNHEY and SMNVEV (reference sequence). Trimming at V came to 6 bases and at J to 2 bases, leaving 5 bases not matched to a gene. CDR3 DNA sequence: TGTGCCAGCAGAGCGACAGGGGCGAACTATGGCTACACCTTC. It encodes CASRATGANYGYTF.

The chain joins TRBV29-1 to TRBJ2-1, with D hard to call. CDR1 is SQVTM and CDR2 is ANQGSEA in the germline V gene. Trimming removed 3 bases from V and 3 bases from J, with 15 bases in between. This CDR3 spans 15 amino acids. The CDR3 spells CSVDPLTVHYNEQFF. DNA of the CDR3: TGCAGCGTTGACCCACTAACGGTCCACTACAATGAGCAGTTCTTC.

This clonotype has more than one count but fewer than ten. The chain uses TRBV11-2 and TRBJ1-3; perhaps TRBD1 as D (5 bases). V lost 1 base and J lost 8, with 18 bases in between. Germline lookup yields CDR1 SGHAT and CDR2 FQNNGV. There are 16 residues in the CDR3. Here the CDR3 DNA reads TGTGCCAGCAGCTTAGTTTCCTCGGGGGGACGCCACACCATATATTTT. Encoded protein: CASSLVSSGGRHTIYF.

This clonotype was detected many times. CDR3 region: CASSLRQGKGYTF. The CDR3, as DNA: TGTGCCAGCAGCTTACGACAGGGTAAAGGCTACACCTTC. The chain couples TRBV7-2 to TRBJ1-2, with TRBD1 matching 7 bases. This CDR3 comprises 13 residues. Germline-derived CDR1 and CDR2 are SGHTA and FQGNSA. With 2 bases clipped from V and 8 bases from J, the junction kept 5 bases outside the gene matches.

The chain has TRBV7-2 and TRBJ2-7, with 7 bases identical to TRBD1. V trimming: 5 bases; J trimming: 6 bases; junction bases outside the gene matches: 10. This CDR3 spans 14 amino acids. Germline loops: CDR1 SGHTA, CDR2 FQGNSA. CDR3 in amino acids: CASSALQGKGEQYF. In DNA, the CDR3 is TGTGCCAGCAGCGCATTACAGGGGAAAGGCGAGCAGTACTTC.

This clonotype was seen ten or more times. This rearrangement joins TRBV7-9 to TRBJ1-6; D might be TRBD1 (6 bases). Trimming took off 5 bases at V and 8 bases at J, with 19 bases between the two ends. CDR1 is SEHNR and CDR2 is FQNEAQ in the germline V gene (reference sequence). The CDR3 contains 16 residues. The CDR3 DNA reads TGTGCCAGCAGCCCGGACGCGGGGGCGAGGGATTCACCCCTCCACTTT. Residues: CASSPDAGARDSPLHF.

This chain uses TRBV7-9 with TRBJ1-1; D not resolved. With 1 base removed from V and 1 base from J, the gap between germline ends came to 7 bases. Germline loops: CDR1 SEHNR, CDR2 FQNEAQ (reference sequence). The CDR3 loop spans 14 amino acids. CDR3 coding DNA: TGTGCCAGCAGCTTAGAAGGTCCGAACACTGAAGCTTTCTTT. This encodes CASSLEGPNTEAFF.

The chain couples TRBV5-4 to TRBJ2-2; TRBD1 might be the D (6 bases). Germline V gene data show CDR1 as SGHNT and CDR2 as YYREEE (reference sequence). The CDR3 has 15 residues. With 4 bases removed from V and 1 base from J, the gap between germline ends came to 11 bases. In DNA form, the CDR3 reads TGTGCCAGCAGCCCAGACAGGCAGAACACCGGGGAGCTGTTTTTT. It yields the protein CASSPDRQNTGELFF.

There are a few counts of this clonotype. V is TRBV12-5 and J is TRBJ2-7; 9 positions agree with TRBD1. Germline assignment: CDR1 LGHNT and CDR2 FRNRAP. V gave up 4 bases and J gave up 0 bases; unmatched junction bases: 7. This CDR3 is 16 amino acids long. CDR3 DNA: TGTGCTAGTGGTTGGCCAGGACAGGGGAGCTCCTACGAGCAGTACTTC. Translation: CASGWPGQGSSYEQYF.

V usage is TRBV10-3 and J usage is TRBJ1-2, with 10 nucleotides matching TRBD1. Germline V CDR1 and CDR2: ENHRY, SYGVKD. The CDR3 is 14 amino acids. J gave up 5 bases and V 6 bases, and 6 bases lay outside the gene matches. The CDR3 loop reads CAISHGQGGYGYTF. CDR3 nucleotides: TGTGCCATCAGCCATGGACAGGGGGGGTATGGCTACACCTTC.

On this clonotype itself: A much larger clone differs by one base, so this may be a read error. This is likely a read error, given that the CDR3 carries no conserved phenylalanine or tryptophan at its end. The chain carries TRBV7-6 and TRBJ2-7, with D hard to call. This CDR3 is built from 14 residues. Trimming removed 5 bases from V and 3 bases from J, with 14 bases in between. The V gene's germline CDR1 is SGHVS and CDR2 FNYEAQ. The CDR3 region has the DNA TGTGCCAGCAGCCTCGCGGACCAACTCTACGAGCAGTACATC. Protein: CASSLADQLYEQYI.

The chain recombines TRBV10-3 with TRBJ2-1; TRBD2 aligns across 9 bases. CDR1 ENHRY and CDR2 SYGVKD come from the germline V gene. CDR3 length equals 16 residues. Unmatched junction bases numbered 3, after V lost 2 bases and J lost 1 base. DNA for the CDR3: TGTGCCATCAGTGAGACTCTAGCGGGGTCCTACAATGAGCAGTTCTTC. Protein product: CAISETLAGSYNEQFF.

This clonotype was detected ten times or more. This sequence joins TRBV7-3 and TRBJ2-2; weak D call: TRBD2 (6 bases). Trimming took 4 bases from V and 6 from J, leaving 12 bases between them. Germline V lookup: CDR1 SGHTA, CDR2 FQGTGA. This CDR3 comprises 14 residues. The CDR3 DNA follows: TGTGCCAGCAGCTCACGACTAGGGCCCGGGGAGCTGTTTTTT. This encodes CASSSRLGPGELFF.

This clonotype has ten or more counts. The rearrangement links TRBV7-2 to TRBJ1-6; perhaps TRBD1 as D (5 bases). The CDR3 is 14 amino acids. Per the germline V gene, CDR1 is SGHTA and CDR2 is FQGNSA. V was trimmed by 5 bases and J by 7 bases, leaving 12 bases between them. CDR3 nucleotide sequence: TGTGCCAGCAGCCTGGGGACGGCAAATTCACCCCTCCACTTT. Translated: CASSLGTANSPLHF.

This clonotype was observed at least ten times. The CDR3 DNA reads as TGTGCCAGCAGCTTGGGCAGAACAGCTAACTATGGCTACACCTTC. This sequence encodes CASSLGRTANYGYTF. V gene TRBV7-2 combines with J gene TRBJ1-2, with D unresolved. The V end lost 3 bases, the J end lost 0 bases, and 11 bases lay between the germline ends. The CDR3 extends over 15 amino acids. Germline assignment: CDR1 SGHTA and CDR2 FQGNSA. The entire variable domain, with the rest obtained from reference TRBV7-2 and TRBJ1-2, is as follows: GAGVSQSPSNKVTEKGKDVELRCDPISGHTALYWYRQSLGQGLEFLIYFQGNSAPDKSGLPSDRFSAERTGGSVSTLTIQRTQQEDSAVYLCASSLGRTANYGYTFGSGTRLTVV.

The chain links TRBV7-9 to TRBJ2-3, with 11 bases fitting TRBD2. J was trimmed by 0 bases and V by 8 bases; bases with no gene match: 10. The length of the CDR3 is 17 residues. Looked up from germline, CDR1 is SEHNR and CDR2 is FQNEAQ (reference sequence). The CDR3 bases are TGTGCCAGCCCCCTGAATAGCGGGAGGGCAAGCACAGATACGCAGTATTTT. Amino acid sequence: CASPLNSGRASTDTQYF.

This clonotype was seen ten or more times. The genes are TRBV7-9 and TRBJ1-2; 11 bases agree with TRBD1. This CDR3 spans 16 amino acids. V was clipped by 5 bases and J by 2 bases; unmatched bases: 7. Germline loops: CDR1 SEHNR, CDR2 FQNEAQ (reference sequence). The CDR3, as DNA: TGTGCCAGCAGCCTCGGGACAGGGGGGGCAAACTATGGCTACACCTTC. It translates to CASSLGTGGANYGYTF.

Only a few counts were recorded for this clonotype. The chain employs TRBV7-9 and TRBJ2-5; 12 positions agree with TRBD2. In germline, CDR1 is SEHNR, CDR2 FQNEAQ (reference sequence). This CDR3 has 15 amino acids. Trimming cost V 5 bases and J 5 bases; bases outside gene matches: 6. The CDR3 sequence: CASSASGLAGETQYF. The CDR3 nucleotides are TGTGCCAGCAGCGCCTCGGGACTAGCGGGTGAGACCCAGTACTTC.

This clonotype was recorded a few times. The chain links TRBV6-1 to TRBJ2-1; D uncertain. V was trimmed by 3 bases and J by 1 base, leaving 7 bases between them. This CDR3 comprises 14 residues. Germline CDR1 MNHNS, CDR2 SASEGT. The CDR3 is CASSDAASYNEQFF. The CDR3 DNA sequence: TGTGCCAGCAGTGACGCTGCGTCCTACAATGAGCAGTTCTTC.

This clonotype came up many times. This chain uses TRBV6-2 or TRBV6-3 with TRBJ2-7; 7 positions agree with TRBD1. Germline CDR1 reads MNHEY; CDR2 reads SVGEGT. The CDR3 length is 13 residues. V lost 2 bases to trimming and J lost 6 bases; unmatched junction nucleotides: 4. Written as DNA, the CDR3 is TGTGCCAGCAGTTACGCCGGGACAGTCGAGCAGTACTTC. It yields the protein CASSYAGTVEQYF.

There are many counts of this clonotype. The chain is built from TRBV7-9 and TRBJ2-3; D call uncertain. V lost 8 bases to trimming and J lost 2 bases, with 17 bases between them. This CDR3 comprises 15 residues. Germline CDR1 SEHNR, CDR2 FQNEAQ (reference sequence). The CDR3 DNA is TGTGCCAGCCCAGGTCTGGGATCCATCACAGATACGCAGTATTTT. Amino acids: CASPGLGSITDTQYF.

The J gene is TRBJ1-5, the V gene TRBV29-1; D ambiguous. The germline V and J ends were trimmed by 0 bases and 12 bases, with 12 bases remaining between them. There are 12 residues in the CDR3. Germline CDR1 and CDR2: SQVTM and ANQGSEA. DNA for the CDR3: TGCAGCGTTGAAGACGGAGGCCGGCTCCAGCATTTT. This gives the protein CSVEDGGRLQHF.

The chain employs TRBV5-1 and TRBJ1-1, with 9 positions matching TRBD1. This CDR3 region has 15 residues. V lost 6 bases and J lost 0; bases outside the gene matches: 6. CDR1 SGHRS and CDR2 YFSETQ come from the germline V gene. The CDR3 DNA is TGCGCCAGCACACTGGACAGGGGAATGAACACTGAAGCTTTCTTT. Protein sequence: CASTLDRGMNTEAFF.

J is TRBJ2-6 and V is TRBV27; D gene uncertain. V was pared by 4 bases and J by 4 bases, with 14 bases between. CDR1 and CDR2 (germline): MNHEY, SMNVEV (reference sequence). The CDR3 length is 16 residues. CDR3 residues: CASSSPGPMGANVLTF. The CDR3 DNA follows: TGTGCCAGCAGTTCACCGGGTCCCATGGGGGCCAACGTCCTGACTTTC.

This clonotype was seen a handful of times. J is TRBJ1-2 and V is TRBV29-1; TRBD1 aligns across 10 bases. The CDR3 spans 14 residues. CDR1 is SQVTM and CDR2 is ANQGSEA in the germline V gene. With V trimmed by 4 bases and J by 4 bases, 6 bases remained unmatched. This CDR3 reads CSVGDRGRSYGYTF. The CDR3 nucleotides read TGCAGCGTTGGGGACAGGGGTCGCAGCTATGGCTACACCTTC.

This clonotype has a handful of counts. The V and J genes are TRBV29-1 and TRBJ2-7; 8 nucleotides match TRBD1. With 5 bases clipped from V and 2 bases from J, the junction kept 5 bases outside the gene matches. This CDR3 comprises 13 residues. Per the germline V gene, CDR1 is SQVTM and CDR2 is ANQGSEA. CDR3 protein: CSVCQDRAYEQYF. CDR3 DNA: TGCAGCGTTTGCCAGGACAGGGCCTACGAGCAGTACTTC.

The chain uses TRBV14 and TRBJ1-1; possible D gene TRBD1, 6 bases. Per the germline V gene, CDR1 is SGHDN and CDR2 is FVKESK. Trimming left V 4 bases short and J 1 base short, with 10 bases between. The CDR3 is 14 amino acids. As DNA, the CDR3 is TGTGCCAGCAGCCTTTTCAGGGGGAACACTGAAGCTTTCTTT. Its protein is CASSLFRGNTEAFF.

The chain has TRBV20-1 and TRBJ1-1, with a tentative D call TRBD1 (5 bases). Germline V lookup: CDR1 DFQATT, CDR2 SNEGSKA (reference sequence). The V end lost 0 bases, the J end lost 1 base, and 12 bases lay between the germline ends. The CDR3 spans 15 residues. The CDR3 nucleotides read TGCAGTGCTAGAGAGAGCAGGGATTCGAACACTGAAGCTTTCTTT. Translating it yields CSARESRDSNTEAFF.